This T cell receptor beta chain emerged from a study of blood T cell repertoires in COVID-19. Study information: Whether acute or convalescent, the COVID-19 samples came from the United States, Italy and Spain. Sources were T cells, B-cell-depleted T cells, or PBMCs; the material itself was cDNA or gDNA.

The germline V gene encodes CDR1 LGHNA and CDR2 YNFKEQ. Trimming cost V 4 bases and J 1 base, with 12 bases left between them. CDR3 size: 15 residues. Study processing details: Amplified reference gene primers provided the basis for estimating nucleated cell counts. Assay used: immunoSEQ multiplex PCR; TCRdb lists only in-frame clones, some missing. Clonal size and the V and J genes are those of that table, whereas D and trimming came from the DNA. The table shows fewer than 150,000 clones, with around 81% occurring only once. Sequenced input: peripheral blood. The TCR was taken from a human donor in a cohort sampled during active COVID-19. The chain joins TRBV4-2 to TRBJ2-3; D may be TRBD1 (5 bases). Written as DNA, the CDR3 is TGTGCCAGCAGCCTAGACAGCGAGGGCACAGATACGCAGTATTTT. It translates to CASSLDSEGTDTQYF.